The text below deals with one TCR beta chain. CDR3 length: 13 amino acids. CDR1 SEHNR and CDR2 FQNEAQ come from the germline V gene (reference sequence). Trimming took off 1 base at V and 8 bases at J, with 11 bases between the two ends. The data belong to a study of blood T cell repertoires in COVID-19. Turning to the study itself: COVID-19 samples collected from the United States, Italy and Spain covered acute and convalescent phases. In each case, the material was cDNA or gDNA derived from T cells, B-cell-depleted T cells, or PBMCs.

As handled by the study authors: The assay estimated nucleated cells by amplifying reference gene primers. Measured with immunoSEQ multiplex PCR; TCRdb has only the in-frame clones, and not every one. The V and J calls and the clone size are those of that table, but D and trimming were determined from the DNA. Altogether under 200,000 clones are present, roughly 87% being singletons, with the ten largest covering under 25%. The origin of this receptor is a man between 60 and 75 years old with active or convalescent COVID-19. The V call is TRBV7-9, the J call TRBJ1-2, with unresolved D. Sequenced sample: peripheral blood. The CDR3 reads CASSLVATSGYTF. CDR3 nucleotides: TGTGCCAGCAGCTTAGTTGCCACTTCGGGCTACACCTTC.